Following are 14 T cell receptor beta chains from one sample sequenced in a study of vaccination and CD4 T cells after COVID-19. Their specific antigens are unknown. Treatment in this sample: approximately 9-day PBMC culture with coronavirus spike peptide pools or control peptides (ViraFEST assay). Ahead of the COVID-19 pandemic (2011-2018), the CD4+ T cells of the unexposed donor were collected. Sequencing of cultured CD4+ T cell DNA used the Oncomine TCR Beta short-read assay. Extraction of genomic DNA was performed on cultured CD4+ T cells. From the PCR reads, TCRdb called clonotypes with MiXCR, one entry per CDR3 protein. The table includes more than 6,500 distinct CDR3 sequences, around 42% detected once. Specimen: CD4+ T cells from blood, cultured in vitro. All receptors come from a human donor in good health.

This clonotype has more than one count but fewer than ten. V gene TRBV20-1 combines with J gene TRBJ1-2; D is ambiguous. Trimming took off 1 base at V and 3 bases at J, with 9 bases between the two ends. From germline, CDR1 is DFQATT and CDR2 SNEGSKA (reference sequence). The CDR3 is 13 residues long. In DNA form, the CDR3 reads TGCAGTGCTAGAGTTGAGGGCGACTATGGCTACACCTTC. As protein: CSARVEGDYGYTF.

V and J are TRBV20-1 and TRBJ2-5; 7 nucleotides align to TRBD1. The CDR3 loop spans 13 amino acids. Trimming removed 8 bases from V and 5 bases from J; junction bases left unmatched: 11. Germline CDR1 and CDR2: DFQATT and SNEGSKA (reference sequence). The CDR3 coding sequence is TGCAGTCCCCGGACAGGCCTGAGGGAGACCCAGTACTTC. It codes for CSPRTGLRETQYF.

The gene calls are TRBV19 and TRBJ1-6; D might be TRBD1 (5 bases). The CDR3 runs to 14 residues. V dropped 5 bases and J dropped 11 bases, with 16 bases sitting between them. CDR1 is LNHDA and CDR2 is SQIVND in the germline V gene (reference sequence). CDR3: CASSEGTRGPPLHF. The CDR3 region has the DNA TGTGCCAGTAGTGAGGGCACCCGGGGCCCACCCCTCCACTTT.

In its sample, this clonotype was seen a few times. CDR3 protein: CASSPALRVAGELFF. The DNA of the CDR3 is TGTGCCAGCAGTCCCGCTTTAAGGGTGGCCGGGGAGCTGTTTTTT. V is TRBV6-2 or TRBV6-3 and J is TRBJ2-2; D gene unclear. Trimming shortened V by 5 bases and J by 6 bases, and 16 bases separated the two germline ends. Germline V gives CDR1 MNHEY, CDR2 SVGEGT. The CDR3 contains 15 residues.

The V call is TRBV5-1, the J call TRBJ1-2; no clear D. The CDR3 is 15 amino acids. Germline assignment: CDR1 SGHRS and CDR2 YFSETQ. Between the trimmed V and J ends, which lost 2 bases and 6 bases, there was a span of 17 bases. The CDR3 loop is CASSFGPSYGNGYTF. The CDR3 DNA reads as TGCGCCAGCAGCTTTGGGCCGAGCTATGGAAATGGCTACACCTTC.

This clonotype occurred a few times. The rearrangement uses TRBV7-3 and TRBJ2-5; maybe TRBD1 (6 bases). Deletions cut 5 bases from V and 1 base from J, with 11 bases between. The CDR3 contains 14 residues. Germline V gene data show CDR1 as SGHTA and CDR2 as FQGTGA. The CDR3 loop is CASSPTGLQETQYF. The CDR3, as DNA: TGTGCCAGCAGCCCTACAGGGCTCCAAGAGACCCAGTACTTC. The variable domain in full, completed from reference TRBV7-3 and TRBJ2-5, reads GAGVSQTPSNKVTEKGKYVELRCDPISGHTALYWYRQSLGQGPEFLIYFQGTGAADDSGLPNDRFFAVRPEGSVSTLKIQRTERGDSAVYLCASSPTGLQETQYFGPGTRLLVL.

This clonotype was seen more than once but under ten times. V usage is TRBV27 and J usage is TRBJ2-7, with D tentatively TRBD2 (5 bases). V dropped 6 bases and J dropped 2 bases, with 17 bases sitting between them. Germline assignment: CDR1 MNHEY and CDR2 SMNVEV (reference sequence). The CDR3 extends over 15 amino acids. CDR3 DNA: TGTGCCAGCAGCAACGGCTCGGGGTACCCCTACGAGCAGTACTTC. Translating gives CASSNGSGYPYEQYF.

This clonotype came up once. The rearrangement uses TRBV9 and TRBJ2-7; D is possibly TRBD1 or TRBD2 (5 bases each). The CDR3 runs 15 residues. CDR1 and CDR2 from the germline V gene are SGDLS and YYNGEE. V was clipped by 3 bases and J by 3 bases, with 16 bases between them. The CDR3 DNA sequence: TGTGCCAGCAGCGCGGGACCGCCCATCGACTACGAGCAGTACTTC. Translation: CASSAGPPIDYEQYF.

CDR3 nucleotides: TGCAGCGTTGAAAGGACAGGCCCGGAGCGAAGAACTGAAGCTTTCTTT. Translated: CSVERTGPERRTEAFF. This chain links TRBV29-1 with TRBJ1-1; TRBD1 agrees at 7 bases. CDR3 length: 16 residues. CDR1 and CDR2 (germline): SQVTM, ANQGSEA. The junction had 14 bases not matched to a gene; V was cut back by 2 bases and J by 5 bases.

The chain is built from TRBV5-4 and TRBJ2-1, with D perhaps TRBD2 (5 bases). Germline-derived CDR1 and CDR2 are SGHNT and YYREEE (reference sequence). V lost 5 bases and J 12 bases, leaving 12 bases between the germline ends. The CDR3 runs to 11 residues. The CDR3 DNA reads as TGTGCCAGCAGTACTCGAGGGAGGCAGTTCTTC. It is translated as CASSTRGRQFF.

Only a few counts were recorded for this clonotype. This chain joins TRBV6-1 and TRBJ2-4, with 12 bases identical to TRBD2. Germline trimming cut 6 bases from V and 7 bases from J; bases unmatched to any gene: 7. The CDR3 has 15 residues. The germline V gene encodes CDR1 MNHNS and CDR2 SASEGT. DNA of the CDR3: TGTGCCAGCAGATCGCCGACTAGCGGGAGCAACATTCAGTACTTC. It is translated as CASRSPTSGSNIQYF.

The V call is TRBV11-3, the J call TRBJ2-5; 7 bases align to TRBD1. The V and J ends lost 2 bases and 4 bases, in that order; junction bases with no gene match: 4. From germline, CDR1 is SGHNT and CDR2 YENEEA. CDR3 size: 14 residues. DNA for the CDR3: TGTGCCAGCAGCTTAAGGGGGCAGGGAGAGACCCAGTACTTC. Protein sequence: CASSLRGQGETQYF. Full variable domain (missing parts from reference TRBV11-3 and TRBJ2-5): EAGVVQSPRYKIIEKKQPVAFWCNPISGHNTLYWYLQNLGQGPELLIRYENEEAVDDSQLPKDRFSAERLKGVDSTLKIQPAELGDSAVYLCASSLRGQGETQYFGPGTRLLVL.

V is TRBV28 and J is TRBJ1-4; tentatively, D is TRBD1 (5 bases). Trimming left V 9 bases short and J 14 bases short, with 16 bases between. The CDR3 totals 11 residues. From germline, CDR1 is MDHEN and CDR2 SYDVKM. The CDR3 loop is CASTAEGTLFF. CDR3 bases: TGTGCCAGTACCGCCGAGGGGACTCTGTTTTTT.

This CDR3 is CASSFSGTSGSPRGVTQYF. The CDR3 nucleotides read TGTGCCAGCTCTTTTTCCGGGACTAGCGGGAGCCCCCGGGGAGTGACCCAGTACTTC. The chain links TRBV6-1 to TRBJ2-5, with 14 bases that match TRBD2. J lost 7 bases, V lost 8 bases, and 21 bases had no gene match. Per germline, CDR1 MNHNS and CDR2 SASEGT. This CDR3 spans 19 amino acids.